This is a list of T cell receptor beta chains from one sample in a study of T cells in Graves' hyperthyroidism and ophthalmopathy. TCRdb independently ran MiXCR on the multiplex PCR reads; one entry per CDR3 protein. The sample holds around 250,000 distinct CDR3 sequences, more than 12% seen once. Sequencing used blood. The source is a middle-aged woman with Graves' hyperthyroidism that later progressed to Graves' ophthalmopathy. CDR3s leave out the opening cysteine and the closing phenylalanine or tryptophan.

J,V,CDR3
TRBJ2-3,TRBV5-1,ASSLWGQKSTDTQY
TRBJ1-5,TRBV19,ASSLGRYQPQH
TRBJ2-1,TRBV19,ASSIVQGQQF
TRBJ1-1,TRBV7-2,ASSSKPTLYTEAF
TRBJ2-1,TRBV13,ASSLGDRGYNEQF
TRBJ1-1,TRBV6-5,ASSYRPYRLMNTEAF
TRBJ2-2,TRBV7-2,ASSTWGLVNTGELF
TRBJ2-1,TRBV7-8,ASSLPLRGEGLLNEQF
TRBJ2-7,TRBV3-1,ASSQVGGDSCEQY
TRBJ1-2,TRBV5-8,ASSLAVKIPLYGYT
TRBJ1-2,TRBV6-1,ASSNRGTNYGYT
TRBJ2-7,TRBV28,ASVGTRVYEQY
TRBJ2-7,TRBV7-9,ASSPIPPQGPYEQY
TRBJ2-1,TRBV11-3,ASVPGSDNEQF
TRBJ2-1,TRBV4-1,ASSQVGGGRESWNEQF
TRBJ2-7,TRBV7-9,ASSHLGRGTSFNEQY
TRBJ2-7,TRBV16,ASSLPGILSYEQY
TRBJ2-2,TRBV5-1,ASSLVTVYGTGELF
TRBJ2-2,TRBV28,ASRKTGGELF
TRBJ2-7,TRBV14,ASSQRFGLAGVEQY
TRBJ2-2,TRBV5-6,ASSPPIRRDTGELF
TRBJ2-1,TRBV11-2,ASSLRGLAGGYNEQF
TRBJ2-3,TRBV2,ASSPPPTGATQY
TRBJ1-4,TRBV7-9,ASSEQGANEKLF
TRBJ1-5,TRBV7-9,ASSPWRDNQPQH